The present TCR beta chain was sequenced within a study of blood T cell repertoires in COVID-19. Turning to the study itself: The analysed material was cDNA or gDNA that came from T cells, B-cell-depleted T cells, or PBMCs.

Profiling relied on immunoSEQ multiplex PCR, and the TCRdb table lists in-frame clones only, not all of them. The repertoire holds about 170,000 clones, with around nine tenths as singletons. The CDR3 contains 10 residues. Germline CDR1 is MDHEN and CDR2 is SYDVKM. V dropped 6 bases and J dropped 9 bases, with 9 bases sitting between them. The sequence came from a man aged 18 to 35 with active or convalescent COVID-19. The rearrangement uses TRBV28 and TRBJ2-7; D possibly corresponds to TRBD2 (6 bases). Specimen: peripheral blood. The CDR3 nucleotides read TGTGCCAGCAGATTGGGGGGGCAGTACGTC. Amino acids: CASRLGGQYV.